This T cell receptor (beta chain) originates from a study of response to subunit inactivated influenza vaccine. Each CDR3 protein gets one entry after TCRdb re-called the RT-PCR reads with MiXCR. The sample lists 450,000 to 600,000 distinct CDR3 sequences, approximately 15% occurring once. Regarding the study as a whole: The authors suggested that few new T cells are recruited per seasonal influenza vaccination.

The CDR3 extends over 14 amino acids. Germline values: CDR1 MDHEN, CDR2 SYDVKM. V was trimmed by 5 bases and J by 4 bases, leaving 15 bases between them. This clonotype appeared once. What it recognizes is unknown. The chain combines TRBV28 with TRBJ2-7; possibly TRBD2 for D (7 bases). The clonotype was recovered from a man aged 50-75 years who received an inactivated influenza vaccine. This sample comprised CD4+ T cells sorted from PBMCs, obtained roughly 24 months after vaccination. The CDR3 region is CASSEGGVEYEQYF. CDR3 bases: TGTGCCAGCAGTGAGGGGGGGGTGGAGTACGAGCAGTACTTC.